The subject of this entry is one T cell receptor (beta chain). What it binds is unknown. This CDR3 contains 18 residues. With 1 base removed from V and 0 bases from J, the gap between germline ends came to 18 bases. CDR1 and CDR2 (germline): SGHTA, FQGTGA. This sample is part of a study of a mutant IDH1 vaccine in newly diagnosed glioma. Study-level background: At weeks 1, 3, 5, 7, 11, 15, 19 and 23, patients received a vaccination, eight in all. Vaccination began 4-6 weeks post radiotherapy alone, or with temozolomide cycles. Treated patients showed a male proportion of around 60%, a female proportion of about 40%, and a mean age of about 41 years.

The time point here: week 5, during vaccination. Every single dose of the vaccine, 300 ug of mutant IDH1 20-mer peptide, came with topical imiquimod. There were new WHO grade 3 or 4 astrocytomas in the donors, and these were IDH1-mutant and ATRX-lost. Data came from immunoSEQ multiplex PCR; TCRdb stores just in-frame clones and leaves some out. The sample lists about 51,000 clones, over 75% occurring once. The sample consisted of PBMCs, taken from a glioma patient whose treatment included an IDH1 peptide vaccine. The clonotype comes from a man over 45 with glioma. The chain recombines TRBV7-3 with TRBJ2-5; D possibly matches TRBD1 or TRBD2 (6 bases each). This CDR3 is CASSLIYGEGGNQETQYF. The CDR3 DNA reads TGTGCCAGCAGCTTAATTTACGGAGAGGGGGGCAACCAAGAGACCCAGTACTTC.